Each of the 25 T cell receptor beta chains below was sequenced from the same sample in a study of radiotherapy plus CTLA-4 blockade in lung cancer. Some clones are missing from TCRdb's copy, which holds only in-frame ones; the method was immunoSEQ multiplex PCR. This table holds 55,000 to 65,000 clones, around 80% found once. The sequences come from peripheral blood, collected from a patient treated with radiotherapy plus ipilimumab. The receptors were sampled from a human donor with non-small cell lung cancer who had a partial response to radiotherapy plus ipilimumab.

This clone has just one count. The V and J genes are TRBV5-1 and TRBJ2-3, with 13 nucleotides matching TRBD2. CDR3 length: 16 amino acids. The junction had 3 bases not matched to a gene; V was cut back by 4 bases and J by 1 base. Germline CDR1 is SGHRS and CDR2 is YFSETQ. The DNA of the CDR3 is TGCGCCAGCAGCCATGGACTAGCGGGGGGCACAGATACGCAGTATTTT. It encodes CASSHGLAGGTDTQYF.

The J gene is TRBJ2-1, the V gene TRBV7-2; D possibly corresponds to TRBD1 (6 bases). Trimming shortened V by 5 bases and J by 0 bases, and 14 bases separated the two germline ends. This CDR3 has 16 residues. Germline CDR1 SGHTA, CDR2 FQGNSA. The CDR3 reads CASSVDRSSSYNEQFF. CDR3 DNA: TGTGCCAGCAGCGTAGACAGGTCGAGCTCCTACAATGAGCAGTTCTTC.

The chain uses TRBV6-5 and TRBJ2-7, with TRBD1 matching over 7 bases. Per the germline V gene, CDR1 is MNHEY and CDR2 is SVGAGI. Unmatched junction bases numbered 7, after V lost 7 bases and J lost 4 bases. The CDR3 is 13 residues long. The CDR3 is CASNRQGGYEQYF. CDR3 nucleotide sequence: TGTGCCAGCAACCGACAGGGTGGGTACGAGCAGTACTTC.

J is TRBJ1-5 and V is TRBV7-8; TRBD1 is a possible D gene (5 bases). This CDR3 comprises 14 residues. The V gene's germline CDR1 is SGHVS and CDR2 FQNEAQ. The V and J ends lost 10 bases and 0 bases respectively, with 13 bases between them. For the CDR3, the DNA is TGTGCCACTGACCGGGGGGATAGCAATCAGCCCCAGCATTTT. As protein: CATDRGDSNQPQHF. The whole variable domain, remainder taken from reference TRBV7-8 and TRBJ1-5, is GAGVSQSPRYKVAKRGQDVALRCDPISGHVSLFWYQQALGQGPEFLTYFQNEAQLDKSGLPSDRFFAERPEGSVSTLKIQRTQQEDSAVYLCATDRGDSNQPQHFGDGTRLSIL.

This clone is classed as medium-sized. The J gene is TRBJ2-6, the V gene TRBV11-1; D remains ambiguous. Trimming cost V 5 bases and J 1 base, with 9 bases left between them. This CDR3 comprises 15 residues. In germline, CDR1 is SGHAT, CDR2 FQDESV (reference sequence). DNA for the CDR3: TGTGCCAGCAGCCCGAGCCTTTCTGGGGCCAACGTCCTGACTTTC. Its translation: CASSPSLSGANVLTF.

The chain joins TRBV29-1 to TRBJ2-7, with a tentative D call TRBD1 (5 bases). V dropped 4 bases and J dropped 0 bases, with 7 bases sitting between them. This CDR3 is built from 12 residues. Germline V lookup: CDR1 SQVTM, CDR2 ANQGSEA. The DNA for the CDR3 is TGCAGCGTTGCCCAGGGCTCCTACGAGCAGTACTTC. Its translation: CSVAQGSYEQYF.

The CDR3 DNA reads as TGTGCCAGCAGCCCTCGGACAGGGAGGGACCCTGAAGCTTTCTTT. This encodes CASSPRTGRDPEAFF. The chain carries TRBV5-4 and TRBJ1-1; 8 bases line up with TRBD1. The junction had 11 bases not matched to a gene; V was cut back by 4 bases and J by 6 bases. The CDR3 has 15 amino acids. CDR1 SGHNT and CDR2 YYREEE come from the germline V gene (reference sequence).

The rearrangement uses TRBV28 and TRBJ1-4; D is uncertain. Germline values: CDR1 MDHEN, CDR2 SYDVKM. Trimming removed 4 bases at V and 5 bases at J, with 14 bases between. The CDR3 is 15 residues long. CDR3 residues: CASSYPGRHNEKLFF. CDR3 DNA: TGTGCCAGCAGTTACCCGGGGAGGCACAATGAAAAACTGTTTTTT.

The chain recombines TRBV10-3 with TRBJ1-5, with TRBD1 matching over 8 bases. The length of the CDR3 is 13 residues. Trimming removed 10 bases from V and 4 bases from J; junction bases left unmatched: 6. The germline V gene has CDR1 ENHRY and CDR2 SYGVKD. The DNA for the CDR3 is TGTGCCACGGGGGGACAGGAGAATCAGCCCCAGCATTTT. This gives the protein CATGGQENQPQHF.

The table lists this clone with a count of one. In the same sample, other DNA sequences code for this CDR3. The rearrangement links TRBV9 to TRBJ1-6; D not certain. CDR1 SGDLS and CDR2 YYNGEE come from the germline V gene. The CDR3 covers 15 residues. Trimming pared 0 bases from V and 6 bases from J, leaving 10 bases between. The CDR3 spells CASSVGQALNSPLHF. The CDR3, as DNA: TGTGCCAGCAGCGTAGGGCAGGCCCTTAATTCACCCCTCCACTTT.

The chain recombines TRBV6-4 with TRBJ2-3, with TRBD2 matching over 9 bases. This CDR3 region has 13 residues. Germline V gene lookup returns CDR1 MRHNA and CDR2 SNTAGT. The V segment lost 7 bases and the J segment 6 bases; nucleotides outside the gene matches: 5. CDR3 nucleotide sequence: TGTGCCAGCATCGGCGGGGGGGTGGATACGCAGTATTTT. Its protein is CASIGGGVDTQYF.

This clone was seen a few times. V is TRBV6-6 and J is TRBJ1-1; D is unresolved. From germline, CDR1 is MNHNY and CDR2 SVGAGI (reference sequence). Trimming removed 4 bases at V and 5 bases at J, with 17 bases between. The CDR3 is 15 residues long. The CDR3 here is CASSLSRSVRTEAFF. CDR3 in DNA: TGTGCCAGCAGTTTAAGCAGATCGGTGAGGACTGAAGCTTTCTTT.

The V call is TRBV7-2, the J call TRBJ2-3, with 10 bases lining up with TRBD2. CDR3 length equals 18 residues. Germline V gene data show CDR1 as SGHTA and CDR2 as FQGNSA. The junction had 10 bases not matched to a gene; V was cut back by 2 bases and J by 2 bases. The CDR3: CASSLKQRGGLNTDTQYF. The CDR3 bases are TGTGCCAGCAGCTTAAAACAGCGGGGGGGCCTTAACACAGATACGCAGTATTTT.

This rearrangement joins TRBV2 to TRBJ2-3; 8 bases align to TRBD2. Germline loops: CDR1 SNHLY, CDR2 FYNNEI. The CDR3 loop spans 15 amino acids. J was trimmed by 1 base and V by 4 bases; bases with no gene match: 4. The CDR3 DNA is TGTGCCAGCAGTGTAGGGCGGGGGGGCACAGATACGCAGTATTTT. As protein: CASSVGRGGTDTQYF.

The V gene is TRBV18, the J gene TRBJ2-3; 10 positions agree with TRBD1. Germline lookup yields CDR1 KGHSH and CDR2 LQKENI. Germline trimming cut 3 bases from V and 3 bases from J; bases unmatched to any gene: 3. This CDR3 has 15 amino acids. Here the CDR3 DNA reads TGTGCCAGCTCACCGCGACAGGGGGCGACAGATACGCAGTATTTT. Translation: CASSPRQGATDTQYF. Supplemented by reference TRBV18 and TRBJ2-3, the full variable domain reads NAGVMQNPRHLVRRRGQEARLRCSPMKGHSHVYWYRQLPEEGLKFMVYLQKENIIDESGMPKERFSAEFPKEGPSILRIQQVVRGDSAAYFCASSPRQGATDTQYFGPGTRLTVL.

The chain combines TRBV19 with TRBJ1-5, with TRBD1 identical over 7 bases. V lost 2 bases to trimming and J lost 7 bases; unmatched junction nucleotides: 5. Germline V gene lookup returns CDR1 LNHDA and CDR2 SQIVND (reference sequence). This CDR3 is 14 amino acids long. Written as DNA, the CDR3 is TGTGCCAGTAGTATAAACAGGGGTGGCCAGCCCCAGCATTTT. It codes for CASSINRGGQPQHF.

CDR3 loop: CASSPGQGAPNTQYF. CDR3 DNA sequence: TGTGCCAGCAGCCCTGGACAGGGGGCCCCGAATACGCAGTATTTT. This chain uses TRBV7-2 with TRBJ2-3; the match to TRBD1 covers 11 bases. The CDR3 totals 15 residues. Germline CDR1 SGHTA, CDR2 FQGNSA. V lost 5 bases, J lost 7 bases, and 8 bases stayed unmatched. Full variable domain (outside the CDR3, taken from reference TRBV7-2 and TRBJ2-3): GAGVSQSPSNKVTEKGKDVELRCDPISGHTALYWYRQSLGQGLEFLIYFQGNSAPDKSGLPSDRFSAERTGGSVSTLTIQRTQQEDSAVYLCASSPGQGAPNTQYFGPGTRLTVL.

V usage is TRBV5-1 and J usage is TRBJ2-6, with D possibly TRBD1 on 6 matching bases. Trimming removed 3 bases at V and 2 bases at J, with 9 bases between. Germline CDR1 SGHRS, CDR2 YFSETQ. The CDR3 runs to 15 residues. The CDR3 reads CASSYRATGANVLTF. In DNA, the CDR3 is TGCGCCAGCAGCTACAGGGCTACTGGGGCCAACGTCCTGACTTTC.

The CDR3 reads CASKGTGQINEQFF. The DNA for the CDR3 is TGTGCCAGTAAGGGGACAGGCCAAATCAATGAGCAGTTCTTC. The chain is built from TRBV19 and TRBJ2-1, with 8 bases that match TRBD1. The V and J ends lost 7 bases and 6 bases, in that order; junction bases with no gene match: 8. The germline V gene encodes CDR1 LNHDA and CDR2 SQIVND (reference sequence). CDR3 size: 14 residues.

This rearrangement joins TRBV5-8 to TRBJ1-5, with D unclear. Germline V gene data show CDR1 as SGHTS and CDR2 as YDEGEE. V dropped 2 bases and J dropped 0 bases, with 12 bases sitting between them. The CDR3 sequence is 16 residues long. The CDR3: CASSLVGGVSNQPQHF. The CDR3 DNA follows: TGTGCCAGCAGCTTAGTAGGAGGCGTTAGCAATCAGCCCCAGCATTTT.

The CDR3 here is CASSPALLTQGAYGYTF. The CDR3 DNA reads TGCGCCAGCAGCCCTGCCCTACTTACTCAGGGGGCCTATGGCTACACCTTC. V usage is TRBV5-1 and J usage is TRBJ1-2, with 8 bases aligning to TRBD1. This CDR3 spans 17 amino acids. Trimming cost V 4 bases and J 4 bases; bases outside gene matches: 15. The V gene's germline CDR1 is SGHRS and CDR2 YFSETQ.

The chain is built from TRBV5-6 and TRBJ1-1; D unclear. V was cut by 2 bases and J by 9 bases, with 11 bases left in between. CDR1 is SGHDT and CDR2 is YYEEEE in the germline V gene. CDR3 length: 12 amino acids. CDR3 region: CASSLWEAQAFF. The DNA for the CDR3 is TGTGCCAGCAGCTTATGGGAGGCTCAAGCTTTCTTT.

V gene TRBV5-4 combines with J gene TRBJ2-7; 11 nucleotides match TRBD2. J gave up 2 bases and V 0 bases, and 4 bases lay outside the gene matches. The CDR3 contains 16 residues. In germline, CDR1 is SGHNT, CDR2 YYREEE (reference sequence). The CDR3 DNA reads as TGTGCCAGCAGCTTGGTTAGCGGGGGGGCCGCCTACGAGCAGTACTTC. This gives the protein CASSLVSGGAAYEQYF.

This sequence joins TRBV5-8 and TRBJ2-1; possibly TRBD1 for D (5 bases). Germline V gene lookup returns CDR1 SGHTS and CDR2 YDEGEE. V lost 1 base and J lost 8, with 13 bases in between. The length of the CDR3 is 14 residues. The CDR3 loop reads CASSLNTGWDEQFF. CDR3 DNA: TGTGCCAGCAGCTTGAATACAGGTTGGGATGAGCAGTTCTTC.

This chain links TRBV6-5 with TRBJ1-4; D is ambiguous. V was trimmed by 8 bases and J by 6 bases, leaving 4 bases between them. From germline, CDR1 is MNHEY and CDR2 SVGAGI. The CDR3 is 10 amino acids. The CDR3 nucleotides are TGTGCCAGCGGAGATGAAAAACTGTTTTTT. It encodes CASGDEKLFF.